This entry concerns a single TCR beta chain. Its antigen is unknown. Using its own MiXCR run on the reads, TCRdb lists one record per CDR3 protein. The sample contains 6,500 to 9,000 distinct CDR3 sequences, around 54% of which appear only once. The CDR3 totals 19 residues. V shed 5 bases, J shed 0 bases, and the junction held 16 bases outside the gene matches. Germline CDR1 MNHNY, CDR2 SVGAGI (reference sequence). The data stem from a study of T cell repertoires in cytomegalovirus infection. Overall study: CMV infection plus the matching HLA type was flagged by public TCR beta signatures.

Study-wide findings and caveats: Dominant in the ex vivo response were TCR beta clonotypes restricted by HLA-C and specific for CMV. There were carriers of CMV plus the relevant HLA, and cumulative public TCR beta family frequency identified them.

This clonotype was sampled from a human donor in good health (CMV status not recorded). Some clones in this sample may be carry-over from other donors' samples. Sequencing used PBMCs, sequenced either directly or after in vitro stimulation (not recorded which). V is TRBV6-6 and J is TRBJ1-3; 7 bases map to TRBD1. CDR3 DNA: TGTGCCAGCAGTCCACCGACAGGGTTACAAGGTTACTCTGGAAACACCATATATTTT. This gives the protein CASSPPTGLQGYSGNTIYF.